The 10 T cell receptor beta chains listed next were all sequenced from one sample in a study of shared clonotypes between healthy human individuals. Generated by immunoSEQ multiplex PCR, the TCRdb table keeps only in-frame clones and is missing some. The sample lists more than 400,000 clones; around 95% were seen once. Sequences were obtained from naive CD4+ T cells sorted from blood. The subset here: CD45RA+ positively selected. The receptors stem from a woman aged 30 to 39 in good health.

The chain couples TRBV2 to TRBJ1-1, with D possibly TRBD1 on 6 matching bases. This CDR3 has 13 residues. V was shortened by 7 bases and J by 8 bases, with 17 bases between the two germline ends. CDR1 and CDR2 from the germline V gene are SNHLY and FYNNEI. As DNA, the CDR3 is TGTGCCAGCAATCGGGACATCGGATGGGAAGCTTTCTTT. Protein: CASNRDIGWEAFF.

CDR3 amino acids: CASSPGTSGRSEQYF. As DNA, the CDR3 is TGTGCCAGCTCACCCGGGACTAGCGGGAGATCCGAGCAGTACTTC. The chain joins TRBV18 to TRBJ2-7; 14 bases map to TRBD2. The germline V gene has CDR1 KGHSH and CDR2 LQKENI. The CDR3 consists of 15 residues. Losses at the gene ends were 3 bases for V and 6 bases for J; bases not matched to a gene: 4.

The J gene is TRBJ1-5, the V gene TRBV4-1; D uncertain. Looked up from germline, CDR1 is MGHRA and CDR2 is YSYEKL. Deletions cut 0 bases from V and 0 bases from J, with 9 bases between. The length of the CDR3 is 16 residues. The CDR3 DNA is TGCGCCAGCAGCCAAGAGGGCATGCTTAGCAATCAGCCCCAGCATTTT. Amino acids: CASSQEGMLSNQPQHF.

The CDR3 DNA follows: TGTGCCAGCAGTCTCCCGGGACAGGGAGCCTACGAGCAGTACTTC. It yields the protein CASSLPGQGAYEQYF. This rearrangement joins TRBV7-8 to TRBJ2-7, with 9 bases aligning to TRBD1. CDR3 length: 15 amino acids. Germline CDR1 and CDR2: SGHVS and FQNEAQ. J gave up 2 bases and V 6 bases, and 8 bases lay outside the gene matches.

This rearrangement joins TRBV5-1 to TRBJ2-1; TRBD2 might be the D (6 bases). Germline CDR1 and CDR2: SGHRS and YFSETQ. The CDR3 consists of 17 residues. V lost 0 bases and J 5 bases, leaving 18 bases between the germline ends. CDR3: CASSLAGLGHRNNEQFF. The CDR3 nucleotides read TGCGCCAGCAGCTTGGCGGGACTGGGTCACCGAAACAATGAGCAGTTCTTC.

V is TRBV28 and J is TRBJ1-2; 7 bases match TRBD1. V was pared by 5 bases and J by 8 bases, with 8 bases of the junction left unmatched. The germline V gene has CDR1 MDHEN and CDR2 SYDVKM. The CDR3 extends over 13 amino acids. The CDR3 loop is CASSEDRIKGYTF. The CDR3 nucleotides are TGTGCCAGCAGTGAGGACAGGATAAAGGGCTACACCTTC.

The CDR3 coding sequence is TGTGCCAGTAGTATACCTGCGGCCGGGGAGCTGTTTTTT. Translated, it gives CASSIPAAGELFF. The chain uses TRBV19 and TRBJ2-2; no clear D. V shed 2 bases and J shed 6 bases, with 7 bases lying between them. The CDR3 runs to 13 residues. Germline values: CDR1 LNHDA, CDR2 SQIVND (reference sequence).

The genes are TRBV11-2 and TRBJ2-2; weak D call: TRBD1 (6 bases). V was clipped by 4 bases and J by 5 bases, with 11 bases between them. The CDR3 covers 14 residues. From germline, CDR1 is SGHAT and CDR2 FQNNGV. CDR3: CASSSTQGTGELFF. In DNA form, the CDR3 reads TGTGCCAGCAGCTCTACACAGGGAACCGGGGAGCTGTTTTTT. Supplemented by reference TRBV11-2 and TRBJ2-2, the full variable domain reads EAGVAQSPRYKIIEKRQSVAFWCNPISGHATLYWYQQILGQGPKLLIQFQNNGVVDDSQLPKDRFSAERLKGVDSTLKIQPAKLEDSAVYLCASSSTQGTGELFFGEGSRLTVL.

The CDR3 protein is CASSEWAAPGANVLTF. The CDR3 DNA reads as TGTGCCAGCAGTGAATGGGCCGCCCCAGGGGCCAACGTCCTGACTTTC. The J gene is TRBJ2-6, the V gene TRBV2; no definite D call. From germline, CDR1 is SNHLY and CDR2 FYNNEI. V lost 2 bases and J lost 4, with 12 bases in between. The CDR3 extends over 16 amino acids. Full variable domain (outside the CDR3, taken from reference TRBV2 and TRBJ2-6): EPEVTQTPSHQVTQMGQEVILRCVPISNHLYFYWYRQILGQKVEFLVSFYNNEISEKSEIFDDQFSVERPDGSNFTLKIRSTKLEDSAMYFCASSEWAAPGANVLTFGAGSRLTVL.

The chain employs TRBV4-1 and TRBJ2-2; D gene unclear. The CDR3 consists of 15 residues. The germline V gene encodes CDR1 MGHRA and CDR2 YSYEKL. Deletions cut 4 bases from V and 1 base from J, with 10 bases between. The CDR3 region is CASSRWEVNTGELFF. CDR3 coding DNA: TGCGCCAGCAGCCGGTGGGAAGTGAACACCGGGGAGCTGTTTTTT.